This TCR beta chain originates from a study of T cells in Graves' hyperthyroidism and ophthalmopathy. Amplified TCR beta CDR3 regions derived from RNA transcripts. In the first-round RT-PCR of the TCR CDR3, the HTBI primer set was used. One entry per CDR3 protein results from TCRdb running MiXCR on the multiplex PCR reads. The sample holds more than 500,000 distinct CDR3 sequences; roughly a sixth are singletons and the top ten take approximately 32%. The CDR3 is made up of 15 amino acids. V lost 7 bases, J lost 5 bases, and 13 bases stayed unmatched. CDR1 and CDR2 from the germline V gene are MNHEY and SVGEGT. The sample holds a few counts of this clonotype.

Sequencing was performed on blood. V gene TRBV6-2 or TRBV6-3 combines with J gene TRBJ2-7; 8 bases are a match to TRBD1. The TCR was taken from a woman under 40 with Graves' ophthalmopathy. The DNA of the CDR3 is TGTGCCAGCATGGGCGGACCCAGGGGGCAGGACGAGCAGTACTTC. It codes for CASMGGPRGQDEQYF.